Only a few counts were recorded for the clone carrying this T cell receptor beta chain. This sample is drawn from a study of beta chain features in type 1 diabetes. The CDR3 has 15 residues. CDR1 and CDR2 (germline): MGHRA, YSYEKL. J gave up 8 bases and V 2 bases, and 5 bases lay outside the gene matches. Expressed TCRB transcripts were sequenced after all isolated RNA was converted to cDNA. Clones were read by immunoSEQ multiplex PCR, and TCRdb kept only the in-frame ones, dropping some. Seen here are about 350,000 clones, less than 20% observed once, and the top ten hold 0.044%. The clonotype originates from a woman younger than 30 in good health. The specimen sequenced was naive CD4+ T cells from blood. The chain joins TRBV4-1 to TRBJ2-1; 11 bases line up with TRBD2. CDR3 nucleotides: TGCGCCAGCAGCCAACCCACTAGCGGGAGTTATGAGCAGTTCTTC. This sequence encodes CASSQPTSGSYEQFF.